A single sample gave rise to the 3 T cell receptor beta chains below, sequenced in a study of CD8 T cells in ankylosing spondylitis. Study results and caveats: Made up of fewer than 10 highly homologous variants, a TCR beta motif appeared characteristic of ankylosing spondylitis blood.

No antigen is known for these receptors. TCRdb independently ran MiXCR on the 5' RACE reads; one entry per CDR3 protein. The repertoire holds around 430,000 distinct CDR3 sequences, with about a sixth as singletons. The sample comprised blood, either unsorted or a sorted T cell fraction (not recorded which). These receptors were obtained from a male donor with ankylosing spondylitis.

This clonotype was recorded at least ten times. The J gene is TRBJ2-5, the V gene TRBV4-2; TRBD2 matches at 7 bases. The CDR3 sequence is 15 residues long. V was clipped by 1 base and J by 5 bases; unmatched bases: 7. Germline V gene data show CDR1 as LGHNA and CDR2 as YNFKEQ. The chain's CDR3 is CASSQAASGWETQYF. CDR3 coding DNA: TGTGCCAGCAGCCAAGCCGCTAGCGGATGGGAGACCCAGTACTTC.

The chain is built from TRBV5-6 and TRBJ1-1; D remains unclear. This CDR3 is built from 15 residues. Trimming pared 3 bases from V and 2 bases from J, leaving 14 bases between. CDR1 is SGHDT and CDR2 is YYEEEE in the germline V gene. The CDR3 spells CASSYWKPQNTEAFF. DNA of the CDR3: TGTGCCAGCAGCTATTGGAAGCCTCAAAACACTGAAGCTTTCTTT.

The chain employs TRBV6-1 and TRBJ1-1; tentatively, D is TRBD1 (5 bases). The CDR3 covers 12 residues. With 11 bases removed from V and 5 bases from J, the gap between germline ends came to 15 bases. CDR1 is MNHNS and CDR2 is SASEGT in the germline V gene. The CDR3: CAGEGLWTEAFF. The CDR3 nucleotides read TGTGCCGGGGAGGGGCTTTGGACTGAAGCTTTCTTT.